Listed here are 4 T cell receptor beta chains from one sample, sequenced in a study of tumor-infiltrating lymphocytes in primary liver carcinoma. From 500 ng total RNA, TCR beta cDNA was generated with a primer in the constant region. Slightly modified ARM-PCR served as the procedure for the TCR beta libraries. These libraries came from three rounds of nested multiplex PCR. It was with TRBV1-TRBV30 forward primers and a C-beta reverse primer that the first two PCR rounds were run, at around 9 cycles each. MiXCR, applied by TCRdb to the multiplex PCR reads, yields one record per CDR3 protein. This table has 330,000 or so distinct CDR3 sequences, approximately 65% appearing once. Extraction also yielded germline DNA, while blood RNA was obtained from unsorted whole blood. The source material was peripheral blood. These receptors were taken from a middle-aged man with primary liver carcinoma and hepatitis B virus infection.

In this sample, this clonotype turned up once. The V call is TRBV12-3 or TRBV12-4, the J call TRBJ2-7; D not resolved. V lost 5 bases to trimming and J lost 0 bases, with 11 bases between them. The length of the CDR3 is 14 residues. The CDR3 bases are TGTGCCAGCAGTCTGCTAGTGAGCTCCTACGAGCAGTACTTC. Translation: CASSLLVSSYEQYF.

This clonotype showed up many times. The chain carries TRBV10-2 and TRBJ2-5; the D is unclear. V was shortened by 5 bases and J by 7 bases, with 8 bases between the two germline ends. The CDR3 covers 11 residues. Looked up from germline, CDR1 is WSHSY and CDR2 is SAAADI. The CDR3 here is CASSNDVTQYF. The CDR3 nucleotides read TGCGCCAGCAGTAACGATGTGACCCAGTACTTC.

With respect to this clonotype: A read error may be the cause here, since a much bigger clone is one base away. The CDR3 does not end in the conserved phenylalanine or tryptophan, so this is likely a read error. The rearrangement links TRBV4-1 to TRBJ2-5, with TRBD2 as a possible D gene (5 bases). This CDR3 comprises 14 residues. V lost 2 bases, J lost 5 bases, and 12 bases lay in between. CDR1 and CDR2 from the germline V gene are MGHRA and YSYEKL. CDR3 sequence reads: CASSQPRERETQYL. The CDR3 nucleotides read TGCGCCAGCAGCCAACCTAGGGAGCGGGAGACCCAGTACTTA.

Points on this clonotype: One base away lies a much larger clone, so this may be a sequencing read error. This chain links TRBV5-5 with TRBJ1-6; a possible D gene is TRBD1 (6 bases). CDR3 length: 16 amino acids. Germline CDR1 and CDR2: SGHKS and YYEKEE (reference sequence). The CDR3 protein is CSSSRTDSSYNSPLHF. The CDR3 nucleotides read TGTTCCAGCAGCCGGACAGACAGCTCCTATAATTCACCCCTCCACTTT.